The sample holds a few counts of the clone carrying this T cell receptor (beta chain). Its target is not known. The data were produced by immunoSEQ multiplex PCR, yet TCRdb's version contains in-frame clones alone and is incomplete. The table shows roughly 73,000 clones, with 73% occurring only once. The data originate from a study of vaccination effects on CD4 cells after COVID-19. The CDR3 has 14 residues. Germline assignment: CDR1 SGHDT and CDR2 YYEEEE. The J segment lost 2 bases and the V segment lost 4 bases, leaving 5 bases of the junction unmatched. Antigen-specific CD4+ T cell clonotypes were called by their expansion after viral peptide-pool culture in ViraFEST. Isolating CD4+ T cells followed more than 9 days of culture. This individual tested PCR-positive for SARS-CoV-2 infection between March and December 2020. Cultures got half-medium changes with IL-2 on days 3 and 7.

This sequence joins TRBV5-6 and TRBJ2-5; TRBD2 aligns across 7 bases. The material was CD4+ T cells from PBMCs cultured with HIV peptides, obtained before COVID-19 vaccination. Stated subset: HIV-1 Nef peptide pool negative control/reference culture. The origin of this receptor is a human donor who had a prior SARS-CoV-2 infection. CDR3 amino acids: CASSGSGAQETQYF. The CDR3 DNA reads as TGTGCCAGCAGCGGGAGCGGGGCGCAAGAGACCCAGTACTTC.